This TCR beta chain stems from a study of blood T cell repertoires in COVID-19. Across the study: Sources were T cells, B-cell-depleted T cells, or PBMCs; the material itself was cDNA or gDNA.

In terms of age and location, participants ranged from about 18 to 89 years and lived in about two dozen US areas. This CDR3 is built from 17 residues. Germline CDR1 is LGHNA and CDR2 is YNFKEQ. V lost 4 bases to trimming and J lost 2 bases; unmatched junction nucleotides: 13. Assay used: immunoSEQ multiplex PCR; TCRdb lists only in-frame clones, some missing. The sample consists of over 250,000 clones, more than 85% of them appearing once. The V and J genes are TRBV4-2 and TRBJ2-5, with TRBD2 matching over 7 bases. Sequenced sample: PBMCs or T cells enriched from blood (not recorded which). The sequence was collected from a man in his forties or fifties who had recovered from COVID-19. In DNA, the CDR3 is TGTGCCAGCAGCCCCCGACGTCGGGCTAGCGGACAAGAGACCCAGTACTTC. Translated, it gives CASSPRRRASGQETQYF.